The 9 T cell receptor beta chains below all came from one sample that was sequenced in a study of shared clonotypes between healthy human individuals. Clones were read by immunoSEQ multiplex PCR, and TCRdb kept only the in-frame ones, dropping some. The sample has some 1.4 million clones; 96% are singletons. The material sequenced was naive CD4+ T cells sorted from blood. Subset of the sample: CD45RA+ positively selected. These receptors all stem from a man under 40 in good health.

The CDR3 sequence is CASSYSAGYEAFF. CDR3 coding DNA: TGTGCCAGCAGTTACTCGGCGGGATATGAAGCTTTCTTT. J is TRBJ1-1 and V is TRBV6-5; the D is unclear. The CDR3 consists of 13 residues. V dropped 0 bases and J dropped 7 bases, with 9 bases sitting between them. The germline V gene encodes CDR1 MNHEY and CDR2 SVGAGI.

The chain links TRBV18 to TRBJ2-1; the D is unclear. V lost 2 bases and J lost 10, with 6 bases in between. The CDR3 is 11 residues long. Germline CDR1 is KGHSH and CDR2 is LQKENI. In DNA, the CDR3 is TGTGCCAGCTCACCAAACCGGGAGCAGTTCTTC. This encodes CASSPNREQFF.

The chain couples TRBV7-2 to TRBJ2-3, with 10 bases lining up with TRBD2. Trimming took 2 bases from V and 2 from J; bases not matched to a gene: 4. This CDR3 has 16 amino acids. Germline CDR1 reads SGHTA; CDR2 reads FQGNSA. The CDR3 loop is CASSLNLAGVTDTQYF. CDR3 nucleotides: TGTGCCAGCAGCTTAAATCTAGCGGGGGTCACAGATACGCAGTATTTT.

V is TRBV2 and J is TRBJ1-2, with TRBD1 matching 12 bases. Germline values: CDR1 SNHLY, CDR2 FYNNEI. With 3 bases clipped from V and 4 bases from J, the junction kept 6 bases outside the gene matches. The CDR3 has 16 residues. The CDR3 region has the DNA TGTGCCAGCAGTGAGGGACAGGGGGCGCTCGGCTATGGCTACACCTTC. Translating gives CASSEGQGALGYGYTF.

Comment on this clone: Other DNA sequences in this sample translate to the same CDR3. This chain connects TRBV20-1 to TRBJ2-1; D is unresolved. The CDR3 loop spans 11 amino acids. The V end lost 3 bases, the J end lost 10 bases, and 10 bases lay between the germline ends. CDR1 is DFQATT and CDR2 is SNEGSKA in the germline V gene (reference sequence). The CDR3: CSARGGGEQFF. In DNA, the CDR3 is TGCAGTGCTAGGGGCGGTGGCGAGCAGTTCTTC.

The V gene is TRBV18, the J gene TRBJ2-5, with 9 nucleotides matching TRBD2. The V and J ends lost 4 bases and 14 bases, in that order; junction bases with no gene match: 11. Germline assignment: CDR1 KGHSH and CDR2 LQKENI. The CDR3 contains 13 residues. The CDR3 reads CASSLEREASKYF. DNA for the CDR3: TGTGCCAGCTCACTAGAGCGGGAGGCCTCCAAATACTTC.

This clone showed up just once. The identical CDR3 is also encoded by other nucleotide sequences in the sample. This rearrangement joins TRBV9 to TRBJ1-3; D is possibly TRBD1 (6 bases). Trimming took off 0 bases at V and 4 bases at J, with 11 bases between the two ends. The CDR3 is 15 residues long. In germline, CDR1 is SGDLS, CDR2 YYNGEE. The CDR3 reads CASSVAGGLGNTIYF. The CDR3 region has the DNA TGTGCCAGCAGCGTAGCTGGGGGGCTCGGAAACACCATATATTTT.

In its sample, this clone was seen many times. V and J are TRBV7-8 and TRBJ1-1, with D tentatively TRBD1 (5 bases). The V end was cut by 2 bases, the J end by 5 bases, with 9 bases between. Germline-derived CDR1 and CDR2 are SGHVS and FQNEAQ. The CDR3 loop spans 13 amino acids. The chain's CDR3 is CASSLQGRTEAFF. Here the CDR3 DNA reads TGTGCCAGCAGCTTACAGGGACGGACTGAAGCTTTCTTT.

For the CDR3, the DNA is TGTGCCAGCTGGGGGACGGAAGGCAGCCCCGGGAGCAAAAACATTCAGTACTTC. It translates to CASWGTEGSPGSKNIQYF. J is TRBJ2-4 and V is TRBV5-8; TRBD2 might be the D (6 bases). Trimming cost V 7 bases and J 3 bases, with 26 bases left between them. In germline, CDR1 is SGHTS, CDR2 YDEGEE. The CDR3 contains 18 residues.